Here is one T cell receptor beta chain with its context. This entry belongs to a study of graft-versus-host responses after intestinal transplantation. Turning to the study itself: Recipients were given multivisceral, liver-intestinal, or isolated intestinal transplants.

Responder cells labeled with CFSE (200,000) were co-plated with irradiated stimulator cells labeled with violet dye (200,000). Assay: immunoSEQ multiplex PCR; the TCRdb copy retains only in-frame clones and omits some. The sample has roughly 14,000 clones; about 27% are singletons. The material was alloreactive CD4+ T cells from a mixed lymphocyte reaction culture, obtained before intestinal transplant. Subset described: CFSE-low proliferating T cells sorted from approximately 6-day pre-transplant mixed lymphocyte reaction (GvH or HvG direction). This clonotype was sampled from a human patient who received an intestinal transplant.

CDR3 sequence: CATTRGKGELFF. The CDR3 DNA sequence: TGTGCCACCACCCGCGGGAAGGGGGAGCTGTTTTTT. V gene TRBV6-9 combines with J gene TRBJ2-2; tentatively, D is TRBD2 (6 bases). The CDR3 totals 12 residues. Trimming took off 10 bases at V and 8 bases at J, with 14 bases between the two ends. Germline CDR1 is MNHGY and CDR2 is SVAAGI.